This passage covers 10 T cell receptor beta chains from one sample sequenced in a study of blood T cell repertoires in COVID-19. TCRdb's table, derived via immunoSEQ multiplex PCR, lists solely in-frame clones and lacks some. The table has 300,000 to 350,000 clones, around 90% seen once. Sample: peripheral blood. The source of these receptors is a man aged 18 to 30 with active or convalescent COVID-19.

The chain recombines TRBV10-2 with TRBJ2-5; unclear D gene. V dropped 3 bases and J dropped 0 bases, with 5 bases sitting between them. There are 13 residues in the CDR3. Germline V gene lookup returns CDR1 WSHSY and CDR2 SAAADI. Here the CDR3 DNA reads TGCGCCAGCAGTGACGCGTACCAAGAGACCCAGTACTTC. It translates to CASSDAYQETQYF.

The chain joins TRBV6-5 to TRBJ1-4; 10 bases fit TRBD1. The length of the CDR3 is 15 residues. V shed 6 bases, J shed 5 bases, and the junction held 6 bases outside the gene matches. Germline-derived CDR1 and CDR2 are MNHEY and SVGAGI. CDR3 sequence reads: CASSTGQGRNEKLFF. The CDR3 DNA reads as TGTGCCAGCAGCACGGGACAGGGGCGGAATGAAAAACTGTTTTTT.

This sequence joins TRBV6-5 and TRBJ1-1; 7 positions agree with TRBD1. This CDR3 region has 11 residues. The J segment lost 11 bases and the V segment lost 5 bases, leaving 5 bases of the junction unmatched. Germline CDR1 MNHEY, CDR2 SVGAGI. The CDR3 coding sequence is TGTGCCAGCAGTCCAGACAGGGACGCTTTCTTT. Translation: CASSPDRDAFF.

The V call is TRBV19, the J call TRBJ1-2, with D maybe TRBD1 (5 bases). CDR3 size: 13 residues. Germline CDR1 and CDR2: LNHDA and SQIVND (reference sequence). V lost 5 bases to trimming and J lost 2 bases, with 9 bases between them. CDR3 in amino acids: CASSWAGNYGYTF. As DNA, the CDR3 is TGTGCCAGTAGTTGGGCAGGGAACTATGGCTACACCTTC.

The V gene is TRBV4-3, the J gene TRBJ2-7; 7 bases line up with TRBD2. CDR3 length equals 16 residues. The germline V gene has CDR1 LGHNA and CDR2 YSLEER. V dropped 1 base and J dropped 2; count of bases not matched to a gene: 8. The CDR3 region is CASSQALGDYTYEQYF. In nucleotides, the CDR3 is TGCGCCAGCAGCCAAGCCCTCGGGGACTATACCTACGAGCAGTACTTC.

The V and J genes are TRBV6-4 and TRBJ1-4, with 7 bases lining up with TRBD1. Germline CDR1 and CDR2: MRHNA and SNTAGT. There are 16 residues in the CDR3. The V segment lost 4 bases and the J segment 3 bases; nucleotides outside the gene matches: 8. DNA of the CDR3: TGTGCCAGCAGTGTACTAGGGGGCAAGGCTAATGAAAAACTGTTTTTT. Translation gives CASSVLGGKANEKLFF.

This clone showed up just once. The chain is built from TRBV12-3 or TRBV12-4 and TRBJ1-1, with a possible D match to TRBD1 (5 bases). V was pared by 8 bases and J by 11 bases, with 18 bases between. CDR3 length: 12 amino acids. CDR3 in DNA: TGTGCCAGCGGGTCGGGGGACCCTGGGGCTTTCTTT. As protein: CASGSGDPGAFF.

The V call is TRBV10-1, the J call TRBJ2-1; 13 nucleotides line up with TRBD2. The germline gives CDR1 WNHNN, CDR2 SYGVQD (reference sequence). This CDR3 contains 18 residues. V was clipped by 6 bases and J by 0 bases; unmatched bases: 8. Here the CDR3 reads CASSAGTSGVFSYNEQFF. In DNA, the CDR3 is TGCGCCAGCAGCGCCGGGACTAGCGGGGTTTTCTCCTACAATGAGCAGTTCTTC.

The chain is built from TRBV4-2 and TRBJ2-1; 9 bases are shared with TRBD2. Trimming took 3 bases from V and 8 from J; bases not matched to a gene: 5. From germline, CDR1 is LGHNA and CDR2 YNFKEQ. This CDR3 is built from 14 residues. The CDR3 loop is CASSQIAGDHEQFF. In nucleotides, the CDR3 is TGTGCCAGCAGCCAGATAGCGGGAGACCATGAGCAGTTCTTC.

This chain joins TRBV28 and TRBJ1-2; 8 nucleotides agree with TRBD1. The CDR3 consists of 13 residues. Germline values: CDR1 MDHEN, CDR2 SYDVKM. With V trimmed by 5 bases and J by 10 bases, 9 bases remained unmatched. CDR3 protein: CASSDPGGRVYTF. CDR3 bases: TGTGCCAGCAGTGACCCAGGGGGCCGAGTCTACACCTTC.